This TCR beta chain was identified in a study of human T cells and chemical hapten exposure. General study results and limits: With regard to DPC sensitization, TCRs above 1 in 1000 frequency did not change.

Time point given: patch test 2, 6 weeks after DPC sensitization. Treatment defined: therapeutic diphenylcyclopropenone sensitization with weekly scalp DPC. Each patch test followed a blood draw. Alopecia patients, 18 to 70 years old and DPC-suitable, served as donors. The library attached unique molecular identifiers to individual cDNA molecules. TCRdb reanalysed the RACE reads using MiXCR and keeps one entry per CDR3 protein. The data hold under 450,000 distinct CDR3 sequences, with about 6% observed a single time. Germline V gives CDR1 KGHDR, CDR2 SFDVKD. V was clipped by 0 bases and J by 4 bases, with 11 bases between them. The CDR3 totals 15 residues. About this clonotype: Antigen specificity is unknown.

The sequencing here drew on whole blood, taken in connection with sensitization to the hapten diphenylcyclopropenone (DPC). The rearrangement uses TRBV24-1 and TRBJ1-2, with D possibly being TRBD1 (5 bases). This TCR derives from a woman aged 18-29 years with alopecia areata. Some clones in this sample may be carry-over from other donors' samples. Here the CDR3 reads CATSDLQGSGYGYTF. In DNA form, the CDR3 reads TGTGCCACCAGTGATTTGCAGGGTTCCGGCTATGGCTACACCTTC.